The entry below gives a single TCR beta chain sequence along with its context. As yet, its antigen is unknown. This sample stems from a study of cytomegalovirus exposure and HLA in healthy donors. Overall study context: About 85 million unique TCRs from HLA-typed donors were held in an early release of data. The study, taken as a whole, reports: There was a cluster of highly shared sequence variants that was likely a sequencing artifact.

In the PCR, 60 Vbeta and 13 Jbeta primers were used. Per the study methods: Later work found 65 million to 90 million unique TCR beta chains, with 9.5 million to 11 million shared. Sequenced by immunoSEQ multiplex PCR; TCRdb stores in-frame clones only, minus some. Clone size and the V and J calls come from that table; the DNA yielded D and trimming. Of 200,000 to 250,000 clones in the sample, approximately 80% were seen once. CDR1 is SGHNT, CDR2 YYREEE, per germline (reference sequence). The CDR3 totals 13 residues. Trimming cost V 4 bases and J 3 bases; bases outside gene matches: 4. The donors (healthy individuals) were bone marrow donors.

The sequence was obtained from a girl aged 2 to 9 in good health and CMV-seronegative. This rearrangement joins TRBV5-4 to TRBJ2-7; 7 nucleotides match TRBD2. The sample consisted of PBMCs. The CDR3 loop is CASSPWTSYEQYF. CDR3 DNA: TGTGCCAGCAGCCCCTGGACTAGCTACGAGCAGTACTTC.